Listed below are T cell receptor beta chains from one sample, sequenced in a study of blood T cell repertoires in COVID-19. Assay: immunoSEQ multiplex PCR; the TCRdb copy retains only in-frame clones and omits some. The data show around 250,000 clones, with around 83% seen just once and approximately 6% held by the top ten. The sequencing input was peripheral blood. The receptors were gathered from an elderly man with acute or convalescent COVID-19. CDR3s include the opening cysteine and the closing phenylalanine or tryptophan. Fields, in order: D gene, J gene, V gene, clone size, CDR3 protein, CDR3 DNA. D genes are given only for firm matches. Clone size is given for some rows only: seen once, a few or many times, or a class if the clone is expanded.

>TRBD2|TRBJ2-7|TRBV5-1|.
CASSLQSGRGHEQYF
TGCGCCAGCAGCTTACAAAGCGGGAGAGGCCACGAGCAGTACTTC
>.|TRBJ2-7|TRBV28|.
CASSPSGTKTYEQYF
TGTGCCAGCAGTCCCTCCGGGACAAAGACCTACGAGCAGTACTTC
>.|TRBJ1-2|TRBV6-1|once
CASSDLGVGGYTF
TGTGCCAGCAGTGATTTAGGGGTTGGTGGCTACACCTTC
>.|TRBJ2-3|TRBV5-1|.
CASSRGGDTMADTQYF
TGCGCCAGCAGCCGCGGCGGGGATACGATGGCAGATACGCAGTATTTT
>.|TRBJ1-1|TRBV19|.
CAVGGGTEAFF
TGTGCAGTAGGCGGGGGCACTGAAGCTTTCTTT
>.|TRBJ1-3|TRBV5-4|.
CASSTWGGHTIYF
TGTGCCAGCAGCACATGGGGGGGGCACACCATATATTTT
>TRBD1|TRBJ2-1|TRBV7-2|.
CASSLVLSGQGSLGEQFF
TGTGCCAGCAGCTTAGTACTGTCGGGACAGGGGTCATTGGGTGAGCAGTTCTTC
>TRBD2|TRBJ2-3|TRBV19|.
CASSALAGGTDTQYF
TGTGCCAGTAGTGCCCTTGCGGGGGGGACAGATACGCAGTATTTT
>TRBD2|TRBJ2-2|TRBV19|few
CASSILGRAAGELFF
TGTGCCAGTAGTATATTAGGGAGGGCCGCCGGGGAGCTGTTTTTT
>.|TRBJ1-4|TRBV15|few
CATHGRDTVNEKLFF
TGTGCCACCCATGGGAGGGACACGGTTAATGAAAAACTGTTTTTT
>.|TRBJ1-2|TRBV27|.
CASSRAGVGNYGYTF
TGTGCCAGCAGCCGGGCAGGGGTAGGAAACTATGGCTACACCTTC
>TRBD1|TRBJ1-4|TRBV15|few
CATSRDRQGLVEKLFF
TGTGCCACCAGCAGAGATAGACAGGGGTTGGTTGAAAAACTGTTTTTT
>.|TRBJ2-1|TRBV21-1|.
CASATIGLAGEEQFF
TGTGCCAGCGCAACAATTGGACTAGCGGGAGAAGAGCAGTTCTTC
>TRBD1|TRBJ2-7|TRBV5-1|.
CASSLQTGTVIYEQYF
TGCGCCAGCAGCTTGCAAACCGGGACAGTGATCTACGAGCAGTACTTC
>TRBD2|TRBJ2-2|TRBV30|.
CAWSVRTSGGATGTGELFF
TGTGCCTGGAGTGTACGGACTAGCGGGGGAGCCACGGGCACCGGGGAGCTGTTTTTT